The 8 T cell receptor beta chains in this list originate from one sample, sequenced in a study of T cell responses to AZD1222 COVID-19 vaccine. Repertoires were generated with immunoSEQ multiplex PCR, while TCRdb's copy carries only in-frame clones and drops some. The sample carries 95,000 to 150,000 clones, 85% to 95% recorded once. Sequenced material: peripheral blood, taken on day 0 of AZD1222 vaccination. The receptors stem from an adult in good health.

The chain couples TRBV18 to TRBJ1-3; TRBD1 aligns across 7 bases. V was pared by 6 bases and J by 2 bases, with 4 bases of the junction left unmatched. The germline gives CDR1 KGHSH, CDR2 LQKENI. The CDR3 is 14 amino acids. The CDR3 spells CASSLGTAGNTIYF. CDR3 sequence (DNA): TGTGCCAGCTCCCTAGGGACAGCTGGAAACACCATATATTTT.

The rearrangement joins TRBV28 to TRBJ2-2, with a tentative D call TRBD2 (5 bases). CDR1 is MDHEN and CDR2 is SYDVKM in the germline V gene. V lost 7 bases and J lost 2, with 17 bases in between. This CDR3 has 16 amino acids. The chain's CDR3 is CASTSRPGKNTGELFF. DNA for the CDR3: TGTGCCAGCACCTCCAGGCCCGGGAAAAACACCGGGGAGCTGTTTTTT. Combining the CDR3 with reference TRBV28 and TRBJ2-2 gives the whole variable domain DVKVTQSSRYLVKRTGEKVFLECVQDMDHENMFWYRQDPGLGLRLIYFSYDVKMKEKGDIPEGYSVSREKKERFSLILESASTNQTSMYLCASTSRPGKNTGELFFGEGSRLTVL.

The chain combines TRBV27 with TRBJ1-3, with no clear D. Per germline, CDR1 MNHEY and CDR2 SMNVEV (reference sequence). The ends were cut back, 7 bases at V and 1 base at J, with 5 bases in the middle. The CDR3 sequence is 12 residues long. In DNA, the CDR3 is TGTGCCAGCAAAGGGTCTGGAAACACCATATATTTT. It codes for CASKGSGNTIYF.

The genes are TRBV5-4 and TRBJ1-2; the match to TRBD1 covers 7 bases. CDR1 and CDR2 (germline): SGHNT, YYREEE (reference sequence). Germline trimming cut 0 bases from V and 2 bases from J; bases unmatched to any gene: 16. This CDR3 region has 19 residues. CDR3 DNA sequence: TGTGCCAGCAGCTTGGGATATCTCCGTTTGGGACAGCGGAACTATGGCTACACCTTC. Residues: CASSLGYLRLGQRNYGYTF.

This chain connects TRBV18 to TRBJ1-4; the D gene is possibly TRBD1 (6 bases). Trimming removed 3 bases from V and 8 bases from J, with 19 bases in between. Per germline, CDR1 KGHSH and CDR2 LQKENI. The CDR3 covers 16 residues. CDR3 in DNA: TGTGCCAGCTCACCCCTCGGGAGGGGGGTTGACGAAAAACTGTTTTTT. Its protein product is CASSPLGRGVDEKLFF.

The chain uses TRBV7-3 and TRBJ1-1, with 9 nucleotides matching TRBD1. CDR1 and CDR2 (germline): SGHTA, FQGTGA. The CDR3 spans 14 residues. J gave up 10 bases and V 5 bases, and 11 bases lay outside the gene matches. The CDR3 DNA sequence: TGTGCCAGCAGCCCCCAACAGGGGGCTTTAAGAGCTTTCTTT. This gives the protein CASSPQQGALRAFF.

This sequence joins TRBV11-2 and TRBJ1-6, with D tentatively TRBD1 (5 bases). The CDR3 totals 17 residues. The V end was cut by 3 bases, the J end by 0 bases, with 12 bases between. The germline CDR1 and CDR2 sequences are SGHAT and FQNNGV. The CDR3 coding sequence is TGTGCCAGCAGCTTGAGGTGGGGGAGCTCCTATAATTCACCCCTCCACTTT. Protein sequence: CASSLRWGSSYNSPLHF.

The chain carries TRBV24-1 and TRBJ2-1, with D uncertain. CDR1 is KGHDR, CDR2 SFDVKD, per germline. CDR3 length equals 15 residues. Trimming shortened V by 3 bases and J by 3 bases, and 11 bases separated the two germline ends. This CDR3 reads CATSDPRFLYNEQFF. The CDR3 nucleotides are TGTGCCACCAGTGATCCCCGGTTCCTCTACAATGAGCAGTTCTTC.